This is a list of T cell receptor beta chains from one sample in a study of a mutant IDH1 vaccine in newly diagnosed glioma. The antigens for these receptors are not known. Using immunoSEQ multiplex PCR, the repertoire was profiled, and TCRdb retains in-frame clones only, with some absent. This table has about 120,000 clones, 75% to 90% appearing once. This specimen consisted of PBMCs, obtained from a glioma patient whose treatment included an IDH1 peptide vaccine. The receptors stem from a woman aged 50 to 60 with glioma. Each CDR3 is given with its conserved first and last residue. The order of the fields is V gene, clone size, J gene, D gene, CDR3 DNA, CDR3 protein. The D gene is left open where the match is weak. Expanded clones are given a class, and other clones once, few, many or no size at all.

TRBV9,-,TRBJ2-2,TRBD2,TGTGCCAGCAGCGTAGAGATCGGGAGGGTCACCGGGGAGCTGTTTTTT,CASSVEIGRVTGELFF
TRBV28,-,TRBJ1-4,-,TGTGCCAGCAGTTTGCCCCCCGGGGGAGCGGAAAAACTGTTTTTT,CASSLPPGGAEKLFF
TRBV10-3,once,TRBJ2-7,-,TGTGCTACGAGGGGGGGTTCCTACGAGCAGTACTTC,CATRGGSYEQYF
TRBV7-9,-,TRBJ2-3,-,TGTGCCAGCAGGTCAGGGCGGGGGCTCGTCGATACGCAGTATTTT,CASRSGRGLVDTQYF
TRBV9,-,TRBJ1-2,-,TGTGCCAGCAGCGTATCGGAAGGCTATGGCTACACCTTC,CASSVSEGYGYTF
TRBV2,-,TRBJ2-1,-,TGTGCCAGCAGAATTCTAGGGAGTGAGCAGTTCTTC,CASRILGSEQFF
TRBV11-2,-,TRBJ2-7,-,TGTGCCAGCAGCCCCTTACAGGGTTCGTACGAGCAGTACTTC,CASSPLQGSYEQYF
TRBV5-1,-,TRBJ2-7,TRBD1,TGCGCCAGCAGGGACAGGGAAGGGCAGTACTTC,CASRDREGQYF
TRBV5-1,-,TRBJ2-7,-,TGCGCCAGCAGCTTGGAACGGGTCTACGAGCAGTACTTC,CASSLERVYEQYF
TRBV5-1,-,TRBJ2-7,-,TGCGCCAGCAGCTTCGGGGCGGGATTTTACGAAGAGCAGTACTTC,CASSFGAGFYEEQYF
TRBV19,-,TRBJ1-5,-,TGTGCCAGTAGTATACGTAATCAGCCCCAGCATTTT,CASSIRNQPQHF
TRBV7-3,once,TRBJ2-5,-,TGTGCCAGCAGCTTAGCAGGGCAGGGGCAGACCCAGTACTTC,CASSLAGQGQTQYF
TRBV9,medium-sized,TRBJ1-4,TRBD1,TGTGCCAGCAGCGCAGGGGGTGAAAAACTGTTTTTT,CASSAGGEKLFF
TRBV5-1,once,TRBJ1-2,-,TGCGCCAGCAGCTTGGACCCCCGAAACTATGGCTACACCTTC,CASSLDPRNYGYTF
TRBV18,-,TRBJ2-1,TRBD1,TGTGCCAGCTCCCCAGTCCGGGACAGCTACAATGAGCAGTTCTTC,CASSPVRDSYNEQFF
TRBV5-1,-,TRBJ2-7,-,TGCGCCAGCAGCTTGGGTTGGGGGAGCTCCTACGAGCAGTACTTC,CASSLGWGSSYEQYF
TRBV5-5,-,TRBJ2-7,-,TGTGCCAGCAGCCTCCGGGACACCAGCCGCTACGAGCAGTACTTC,CASSLRDTSRYEQYF
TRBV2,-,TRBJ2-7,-,TGTGCCAGCAGTCGGACAGACGAGCAGTACTTC,CASSRTDEQYF
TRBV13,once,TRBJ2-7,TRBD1,TGTGCCAGCAGCTCTAGATCCGGGACAGGGTCCTACGAGCAGTACTTC,CASSSRSGTGSYEQYF
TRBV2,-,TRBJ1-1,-,TGTGCCAGCAGTGAATGGGGGCTGCGCAACACTGAAGCTTTCTTT,CASSEWGLRNTEAFF
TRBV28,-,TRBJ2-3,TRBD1,TGTGCCAGCAGCAGGGGGGACAGGAGCACAGATACGCAGTATTTT,CASSRGDRSTDTQYF
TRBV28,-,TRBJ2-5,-,TGTGCCAGCAGTCCTCACCAAGAGACCCAGTACTTC,CASSPHQETQYF
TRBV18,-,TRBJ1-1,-,TGTGCCAGCTCACCACCTGGGCAGGTTGAAGCTTTCTTT,CASSPPGQVEAFF
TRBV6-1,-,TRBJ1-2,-,TGTGCCAGCAGTGAAAATGGCTACACCTTC,CASSENGYTF
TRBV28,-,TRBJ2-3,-,TGTGCCAGCAGTCCCCCCGGGACCCTTGGCACAGATACGCAGTATTTT,CASSPPGTLGTDTQYF
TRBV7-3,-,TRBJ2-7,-,TGTGCCAGCAGCTTCCAAGGGGGGGACTACGAGCAGTACTTC,CASSFQGGDYEQYF
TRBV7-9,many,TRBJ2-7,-,TGTGCCAGCAGCCTCCAGGGCTACGAGCAGTACTTC,CASSLQGYEQYF
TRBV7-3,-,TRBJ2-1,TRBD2,TGTGCCAGCAGCCCCCGACTAGCGGGAATGAATGAGCAGTTCTTC,CASSPRLAGMNEQFF
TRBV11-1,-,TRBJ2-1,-,TGTGCCAGCAGCGCATACCGGGCCAACAATGAGCAGTTCTTC,CASSAYRANNEQFF
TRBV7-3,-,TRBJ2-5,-,TGTGCCAGCAGCTCCATTGCCGCGGAGACCCAGTACTTC,CASSSIAAETQYF
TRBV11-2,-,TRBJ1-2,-,TGTGCCAGCAGCCGGATTCTAGGTTTAGCTAACTATGGCTACACCTTC,CASSRILGLANYGYTF
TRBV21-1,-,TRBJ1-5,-,TGTGCCAGCGAACAGGGATGGAGCAATCAGCCCCAGCATTTT,CASEQGWSNQPQHF
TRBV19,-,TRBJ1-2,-,TGTGCCAGTAGCCCAGGAGGGGGGGGCGATGGCTACACCTTC,CASSPGGGGDGYTF
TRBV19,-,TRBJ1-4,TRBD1,TGTGCCAGTAGTTATTCCGGGACAGGGAGAGAAAAACTGTTTTTT,CASSYSGTGREKLFF
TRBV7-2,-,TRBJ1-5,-,TGTGCCAGCAGCTTAGTTTCCGGTTCGGGCGGAGGGGTCAATCAGCCCCAGCATTTT,CASSLVSGSGGGVNQPQHF
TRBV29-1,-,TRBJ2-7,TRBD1,TGCAGCGCCCGGGACAGTCTCTACGAGCAGTACTTC,CSARDSLYEQYF
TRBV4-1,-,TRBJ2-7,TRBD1,TGCGCCAGCAGCCAACCCGGGACAGGGGGGTCCGAGCAGTACTTC,CASSQPGTGGSEQYF
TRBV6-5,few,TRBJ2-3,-,TGTGCCAGCAGTTACTCCTCACACACAGATACGCAGTATTTT,CASSYSSHTDTQYF
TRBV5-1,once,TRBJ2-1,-,TGCGCCAGCAGCGTGGAGGGAGACAATGAGCAGTTCTTC,CASSVEGDNEQFF
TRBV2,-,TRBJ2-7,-,TGTGCCAGCAGAGTCGGACGGTCCTCCTACGAGCAGTACTTC,CASRVGRSSYEQYF
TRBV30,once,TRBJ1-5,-,TGTGCCTGGAGTGTAAAGGGCAGGAGTCAGCCCCAGCATTTT,CAWSVKGRSQPQHF
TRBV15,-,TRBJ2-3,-,TGTGCCACCAGCGAGATCACAGATACGCAGTATTTT,CATSEITDTQYF
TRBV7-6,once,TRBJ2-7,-,TGTGCCAGCAGCTTAGGAGCGGGTTCCTCCTACGAGCAGTACTTC,CASSLGAGSSYEQYF
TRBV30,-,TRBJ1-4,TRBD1,TGTGCCTGGAGTGTAAGGGGGCGGGAAAAACTGTTTTTT,CAWSVRGREKLFF
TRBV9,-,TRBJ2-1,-,TGTGCCAGCACCCCACTGCCGGAGAGTTACAATGAGCAGTTCTTC,CASTPLPESYNEQFF
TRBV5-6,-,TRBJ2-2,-,TGTGCCAGCAGCTGGGGACCGGAGACTAGATTGGGAACCGGGGAGCTGTTTTTT,CASSWGPETRLGTGELFF
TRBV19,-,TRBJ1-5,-,TGTGCCAGTAGTATCGACAGGCGGCCAAATCAGCCCCAGCATTTT,CASSIDRRPNQPQHF
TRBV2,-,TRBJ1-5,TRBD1,TGTGCCAGCGGGGCCGGGACAGGGGGTTTAGAGGGCAATCAGCCCCAGCATTTT,CASGAGTGGLEGNQPQHF
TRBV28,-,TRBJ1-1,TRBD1,TGTGCCAGCAGTTCAATTGGGGACAGGGGGCTCACTGAAGCTTTCTTT,CASSSIGDRGLTEAFF
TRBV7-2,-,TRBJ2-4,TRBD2,TGTGCCAGCAGCTTAGGGACTAGCGGGGCCATTCAGTACTTC,CASSLGTSGAIQYF
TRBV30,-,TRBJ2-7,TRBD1,TGTGCCTGGTCCCTTGGGACAGACGAAACCTTC,CAWSLGTDETF
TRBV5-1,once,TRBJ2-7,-,TGCGCCAGCAGGGGAGTGGGCAGCTCCTACGAGCAGTACTTC,CASRGVGSSYEQYF